The 20 T cell receptor beta chains below come from one sample, sequenced in a study of CD8+CD57+ T cells in acquired aplastic anemia. CDR3 and TCR beta VDJ profiling relied on a genomic DNA template. TCRdb redid the calling of the reads with MiXCR, one entry per CDR3 protein. The table includes a few hundred thousand distinct CDR3 sequences, approximately 60% detected once. The specimen was sorted CD4+, CD8+, or CD8+CD57+ T cells (not recorded which) from PBMCs. The receptors here all came from a human donor in good health.

CDR3 amino acids: CATARVGETQYF. DNA for the CDR3: TGTGCCACAGCAAGGGTCGGGGAGACCCAGTACTTC. The gene calls are TRBV7-8 and TRBJ2-5; D unclear. CDR3 length: 12 amino acids. Trimming cost V 10 bases and J 5 bases, with 14 bases left between them. The germline V gene has CDR1 SGHVS and CDR2 FQNEAQ.

This clonotype was detected a few times. The chain recombines TRBV4-3 with TRBJ2-3; no definite D call. This CDR3 comprises 14 residues. Germline-derived CDR1 and CDR2 are LGHNA and YSLEER. Deletions cut 0 bases from V and 3 bases from J, with 7 bases between. The CDR3 region has the DNA TGCGCCAGCAGCCAAGATATCCGGACAGATACGCAGTATTTT. Translation: CASSQDIRTDTQYF.

The J gene is TRBJ1-6, the V gene TRBV7-9; D may be TRBD1 (6 bases). The CDR3 spans 13 residues. With 5 bases removed from V and 8 bases from J, the gap between germline ends came to 10 bases. CDR1 is SEHNR, CDR2 FQNEAQ, per germline (reference sequence). The CDR3 spells CASSRTADSPLHF. Here the CDR3 DNA reads TGTGCCAGCAGCCGGACAGCGGATTCACCCCTCCACTTT.

The J gene is TRBJ2-7, the V gene TRBV5-1; the match to TRBD2 covers 8 bases. CDR1 is SGHRS and CDR2 is YFSETQ in the germline V gene. CDR3 size: 13 residues. V shed 4 bases and J 2 bases; nucleotides not matched to a gene: 2. The CDR3 protein is CASSPGGPYEQYF. CDR3 in DNA: TGCGCCAGCAGCCCGGGAGGGCCCTACGAGCAGTACTTC.

CDR3 nucleotides: TGTGCCAGCAGCACCGACGGTCAGCCCCAGCATTTT. Its protein product is CASSTDGQPQHF. The chain joins TRBV7-9 to TRBJ1-5; D is ambiguous. This CDR3 is built from 12 residues. Trimming removed 5 bases from V and 6 bases from J, with 8 bases in between. CDR1 and CDR2 from the germline V gene are SEHNR and FQNEAQ (reference sequence).

J is TRBJ2-7 and V is TRBV20-1, with 7 bases identical to TRBD2. This CDR3 spans 15 amino acids. After removal of 0 bases from V and 3 bases from J, the junction contained 8 bases not matched to a gene. Germline V gene sequence: CDR1 DFQATT, CDR2 SNEGSKA (reference sequence). In DNA form, the CDR3 reads TGCAGTGCTAGAGATGAGGGGCTAGCGGTCTACGAGCAGTACTTC. Its protein product is CSARDEGLAVYEQYF.

This sequence joins TRBV7-2 and TRBJ2-1, with D uncertain. Looked up from germline, CDR1 is SGHTA and CDR2 is FQGNSA. V was cut by 2 bases and J by 10 bases, with 15 bases left in between. The CDR3 is 14 amino acids. As DNA, the CDR3 is TGTGCCAGCAGCTTAACTCACTTGGACCTGGAGCAGTTCTTC. Residues: CASSLTHLDLEQFF. Full variable domain (rest looked up from reference TRBV7-2 and TRBJ2-1): GAGVSQSPSNKVTEKGKDVELRCDPISGHTALYWYRQSLGQGLEFLIYFQGNSAPDKSGLPSDRFSAERTGGSVSTLTIQRTQQEDSAVYLCASSLTHLDLEQFFGPGTRLTVL.

The chain is built from TRBV5-1 and TRBJ2-7, with D unclear. Germline V gene data show CDR1 as SGHRS and CDR2 as YFSETQ. This CDR3 is 14 amino acids long. Trimming removed 0 bases from V and 3 bases from J, with 10 bases in between. CDR3 sequence: CASSLVDRHYEQYF. The CDR3 bases are TGCGCCAGCAGCTTGGTAGACCGGCACTACGAGCAGTACTTC.

This clonotype was detected ten times or more. The rearrangement links TRBV29-1 to TRBJ1-4; D is unclear. V lost 2 bases to trimming and J lost 8 bases, with 15 bases between them. From germline, CDR1 is SQVTM and CDR2 ANQGSEA. The CDR3 loop spans 14 amino acids. The CDR3 DNA follows: TGCAGCGTTGAAAGGAGTGGGAAGCGCGAAAAACTGTTTTTT. Its translation is CSVERSGKREKLFF.

Only one count was recorded for this clonotype. The rearrangement joins TRBV20-1 to TRBJ2-7, with 9 bases matching TRBD1. V lost 1 base to trimming and J lost 4 bases; unmatched junction nucleotides: 5. The CDR3 totals 14 residues. Per germline, CDR1 DFQATT and CDR2 SNEGSKA (reference sequence). The CDR3 DNA sequence: TGCAGTGCTAGAGGCGACAGGGGGTGGTACGAGCAGTACTTC. Residues: CSARGDRGWYEQYF.

The rearrangement joins TRBV19 to TRBJ1-1, with D perhaps TRBD1 (5 bases). Trimming cost V 3 bases and J 1 base, with 15 bases left between them. CDR1 is LNHDA and CDR2 is SQIVND in the germline V gene (reference sequence). The CDR3 has 16 residues. The CDR3 is CASSMYAAGRNTEAFF. CDR3 in DNA: TGTGCCAGTAGTATGTACGCCGCAGGGCGGAACACTGAAGCTTTCTTT.

V and J are TRBV20-1 and TRBJ2-7; perhaps TRBD2 as D (7 bases). Germline-derived CDR1 and CDR2 are DFQATT and SNEGSKA (reference sequence). V was cut by 2 bases and J by 5 bases, with 13 bases left in between. This CDR3 is built from 13 residues. The chain's CDR3 is CSARRGAKNEQYF. The CDR3 nucleotides read TGCAGTGCTAGACGGGGGGCGAAAAACGAGCAGTACTTC.

The chain is built from TRBV19 and TRBJ1-2; no clear D gene. V lost 3 bases and J 6 bases, leaving 11 bases between the germline ends. The CDR3 is made up of 13 amino acids. The germline V gene has CDR1 LNHDA and CDR2 SQIVND (reference sequence). This CDR3 reads CASSMGIADGYTF. CDR3 in DNA: TGTGCCAGTAGTATGGGCATCGCCGATGGCTACACCTTC.

The table lists this clonotype with a count of one. The chain combines TRBV24-1 with TRBJ2-6, with 10 nucleotides matching TRBD1. V shed 4 bases, J shed 0 bases, and the junction held 8 bases outside the gene matches. The CDR3 runs 19 residues. CDR1 and CDR2 (germline): KGHDR, SFDVKD. The CDR3 nucleotides read TGTGCCACCAGTGACCAGGACAGGGGGGGCCTCTCTGGGGCCAACGTCCTGACTTTC. As protein: CATSDQDRGGLSGANVLTF.

This clonotype was observed at least ten times. The rearrangement uses TRBV25-1 and TRBJ2-2, with D unclear. The CDR3 covers 14 residues. V lost 0 bases to trimming and J lost 7 bases, with 9 bases between them. Germline values: CDR1 MGHDK, CDR2 SYGVNS. CDR3 sequence reads: CASSEYLGGGELFF. CDR3 in DNA: TGTGCCAGCAGTGAATATTTGGGTGGCGGGGAGCTGTTTTTT.

This clonotype was recorded at least ten times. The V gene is TRBV5-1, the J gene TRBJ2-2; 9 nucleotides align to TRBD2. Germline values: CDR1 SGHRS, CDR2 YFSETQ. The CDR3 spans 15 residues. Germline trimming cut 6 bases from V and 5 bases from J; bases unmatched to any gene: 8. CDR3 nucleotide sequence: TGCGCCAGCATGGCGGGGGGGTTATGGACCGGGGAGCTGTTTTTT. Its translation: CASMAGGLWTGELFF.

This chain links TRBV10-2 with TRBJ2-3; 15 bases are shared with TRBD2. Germline V gives CDR1 WSHSY, CDR2 SAAADI. The CDR3 spans 19 residues. J lost 0 bases, V lost 1 base, and 5 bases had no gene match. DNA for the CDR3: TGCGCCAGCAGTGAGTATGGACTAGCGGGGGGGCGGAGCACAGATACGCAGTATTTT. Translation gives CASSEYGLAGGRSTDTQYF.

The rearrangement joins TRBV19 to TRBJ2-7; 11 bases align to TRBD2. Trimming at V came to 4 bases and at J to 4 bases, leaving 12 bases not matched to a gene. The CDR3 is 17 residues long. From germline, CDR1 is LNHDA and CDR2 SQIVND (reference sequence). CDR3 in DNA: TGTGCCAGTAGTAGGACCAAAGTAGCGGGAGGGCTTTACGAGCAGTACTTC. It yields the protein CASSRTKVAGGLYEQYF.

The chain joins TRBV20-1 to TRBJ2-2, with a tentative D call TRBD1 (8 bases). The V end was cut by 4 bases, the J end by 6 bases, with 15 bases between. The CDR3 length is 14 residues. Per germline, CDR1 DFQATT and CDR2 SNEGSKA (reference sequence). The CDR3 is CSAKKQGGSGELFF. The CDR3 nucleotides read TGCAGTGCTAAGAAACAGGGGGGGTCCGGGGAGCTGTTTTTT.

The chain links TRBV19 to TRBJ2-5; 7 nucleotides agree with TRBD2. Germline CDR1 is LNHDA and CDR2 is SQIVND (reference sequence). Trimming cost V 4 bases and J 3 bases; bases outside gene matches: 2. CDR3 length equals 13 residues. CDR3 residues: CASSTTSEETQYF. The CDR3 DNA is TGTGCCAGTAGTACCACTAGCGAAGAGACCCAGTACTTC.